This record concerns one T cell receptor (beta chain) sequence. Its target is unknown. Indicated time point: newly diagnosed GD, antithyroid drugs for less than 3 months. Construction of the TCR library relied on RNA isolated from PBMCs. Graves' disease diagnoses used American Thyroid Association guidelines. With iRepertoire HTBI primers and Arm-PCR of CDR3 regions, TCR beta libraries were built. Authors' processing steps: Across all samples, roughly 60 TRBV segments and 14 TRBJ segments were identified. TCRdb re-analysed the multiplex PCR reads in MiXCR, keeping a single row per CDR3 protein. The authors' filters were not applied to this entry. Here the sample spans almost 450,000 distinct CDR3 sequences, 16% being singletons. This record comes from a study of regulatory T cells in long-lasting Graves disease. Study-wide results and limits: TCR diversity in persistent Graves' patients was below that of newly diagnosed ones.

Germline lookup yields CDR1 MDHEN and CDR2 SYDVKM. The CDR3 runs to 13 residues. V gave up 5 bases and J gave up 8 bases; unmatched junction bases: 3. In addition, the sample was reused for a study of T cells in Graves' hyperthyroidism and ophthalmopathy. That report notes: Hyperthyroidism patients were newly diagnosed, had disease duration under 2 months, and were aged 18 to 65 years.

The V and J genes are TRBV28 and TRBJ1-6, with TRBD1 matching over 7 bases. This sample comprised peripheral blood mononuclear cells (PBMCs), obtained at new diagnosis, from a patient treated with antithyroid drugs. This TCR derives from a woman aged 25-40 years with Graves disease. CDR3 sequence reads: CASSRQGDSPLHF. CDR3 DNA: TGTGCCAGCAGTCGACAGGGAGATTCACCCCTCCACTTT. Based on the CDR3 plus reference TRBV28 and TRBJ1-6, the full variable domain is DVKVTQSSRYLVKRTGEKVFLECVQDMDHENMFWYRQDPGLGLRLIYFSYDVKMKEKGDIPEGYSVSREKKERFSLILESASTNQTSMYLCASSRQGDSPLHFGNGTRLTVT.